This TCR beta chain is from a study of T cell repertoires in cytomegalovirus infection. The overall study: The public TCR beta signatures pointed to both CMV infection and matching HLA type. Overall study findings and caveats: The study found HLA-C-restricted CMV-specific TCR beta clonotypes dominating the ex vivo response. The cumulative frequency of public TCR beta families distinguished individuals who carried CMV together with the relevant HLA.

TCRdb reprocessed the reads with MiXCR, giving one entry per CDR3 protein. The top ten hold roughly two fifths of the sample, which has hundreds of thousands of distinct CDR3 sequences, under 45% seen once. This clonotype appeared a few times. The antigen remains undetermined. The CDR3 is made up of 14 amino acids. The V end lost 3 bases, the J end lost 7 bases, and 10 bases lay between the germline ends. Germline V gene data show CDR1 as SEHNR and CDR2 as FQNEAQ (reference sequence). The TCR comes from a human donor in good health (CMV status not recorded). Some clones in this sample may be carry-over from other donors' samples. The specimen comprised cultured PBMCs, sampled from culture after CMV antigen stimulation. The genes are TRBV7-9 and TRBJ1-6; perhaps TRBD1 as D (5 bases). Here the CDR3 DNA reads TGTGCCAGCAGCTTTGGGGGGGGGAATTCACCCCTCCACTTT. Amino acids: CASSFGGGNSPLHF. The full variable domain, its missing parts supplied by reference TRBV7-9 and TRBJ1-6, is DTGVSQNPRHKITKRGQNVTFRCDPISEHNRLYWYRQTLGQGPEFLTYFQNEAQLEKSRLLSDRFSAERPKGSFSTLEIQRTEQGDSAMYLCASSFGGGNSPLHFGNGTRLTVT.